A selection of T cell receptor beta chains follows, all from one sample in a study of CXCR3-negative and CXCR3-positive naive CD8 T cells. One entry per CDR3 protein, without DNA, is what TCRdb gives after re-calling the 5' RACE reads. This sample's table reports over 100,000 distinct CDR3 sequences. Sequencing was performed on naive CXCR3- CD8+ T cells from blood. These receptors were taken from a human donor in good health. Some clones in this sample may be carry-over from other donors' samples. CDR3s include the opening cysteine and the closing phenylalanine or tryptophan. The order of the fields is V gene, CDR3 length, J gene, CDR3 protein.

TRBV29-1	11	TRBJ1-4	CSVGQGGKLFF
TRBV29-1	13	TRBJ2-1	CSGHGGTYNEQFF
TRBV20-1	14	TRBJ1-1	CSARGQGAWTEAFF
TRBV23-1	12	TRBJ2-5	CAFRRGRETQYF
TRBV20-1	12	TRBJ1-1	CSASRVNTEAFF
TRBV20-1	16	TRBJ2-7	CSAPPPGISGRYEQYF
TRBV3-1	14	TRBJ2-7	CASSHLGGAYEQYF
TRBV20-1	18	TRBJ2-1	CSARDKDPLEIHLREQFF
TRBV2	13	TRBJ2-1	CAGAEGRYNEQFF
TRBV18	16	TRBJ2-3	CASSPPVAVDRDTQYF
TRBV7-3	16	TRBJ2-2	CASSLVGGSNTGELFF
TRBV15	14	TRBJ2-7	CATSSRDRVYEQYF
TRBV15	14	TRBJ2-5	CATSSHRGPETQYF
TRBV27	13	TRBJ1-3	CASSLAAGNTIYF
TRBV7-9	16	TRBJ2-1	CASSKTSGHSYNEQFF
TRBV12-3/TRBV12-4	17	TRBJ2-1	CASSFGGGTPPYNEQFF
TRBV28	14	TRBJ2-2	CASTPPLVTGELFF
TRBV29-1	15	TRBJ2-2	CSVARASDNTGELFF
TRBV6-2/TRBV6-3	12	TRBJ2-1	CASSSEGNEQFF
TRBV27	13	TRBJ2-5	CASSPRGVETQYF
TRBV2	18	TRBJ2-3	CANSEAFRAGARTDTQYF
TRBV7-8	16	TRBJ2-5	CASSLGTGIYQETQYF
TRBV5-1	13	TRBJ2-7	CASSTDSSYEQYF
TRBV7-8	16	TRBJ1-5	CASSLFGAQGNQPQHF
TRBV28	12	TRBJ2-1	CASSFLDRVRFF
TRBV18	12	TRBJ1-6	CASSPPGSPLHF
TRBV4-3	16	TRBJ1-2	CASSQGGGRGSYGYTF